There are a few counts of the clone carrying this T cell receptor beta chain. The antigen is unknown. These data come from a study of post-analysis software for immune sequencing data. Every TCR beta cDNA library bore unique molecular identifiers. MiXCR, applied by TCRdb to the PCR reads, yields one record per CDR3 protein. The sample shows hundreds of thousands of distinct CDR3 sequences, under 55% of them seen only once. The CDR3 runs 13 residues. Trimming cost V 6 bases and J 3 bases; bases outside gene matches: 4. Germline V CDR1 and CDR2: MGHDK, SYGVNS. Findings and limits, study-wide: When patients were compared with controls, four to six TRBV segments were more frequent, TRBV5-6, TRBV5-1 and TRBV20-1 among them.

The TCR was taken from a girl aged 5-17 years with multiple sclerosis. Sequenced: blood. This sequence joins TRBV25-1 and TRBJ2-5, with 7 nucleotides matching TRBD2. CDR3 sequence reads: CASRRGIKETQYF. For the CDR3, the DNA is TGTGCCAGCAGGCGGGGGATTAAAGAGACCCAGTACTTC.